What follows are 20 T cell receptor beta chains derived from one specimen sequenced in a study of cytomegalovirus exposure and HLA in healthy donors. 60 Vbeta and 13 Jbeta primers were used in PCR. Some clones are missing from TCRdb's copy, which holds only in-frame ones; the method was immunoSEQ multiplex PCR. The profile shows 75,000 to 80,000 clones, about 76% of them singletons. The sequencing sample was made of PBMCs. These receptors originate from a male donor in good health and CMV-seropositive.

The chain couples TRBV6-5 to TRBJ1-1; possibly TRBD1 for D (6 bases). The CDR3 has 14 amino acids. Per the germline V gene, CDR1 is MNHEY and CDR2 is SVGAGI. The V gene lost 2 bases and the J gene lost 7 bases, with 14 bases spanning the gap. Here the CDR3 DNA reads TGTGCCAGCAGTTACGGGGGGGCCTACTATGAAGCTTTCTTT. The encoded protein is CASSYGGAYYEAFF.

CDR3 sequence reads: CASSPRGGYGYTF. The DNA of the CDR3 is TGTGCCAGCTCACCGAGAGGCGGCTATGGCTACACCTTC. The V and J genes are TRBV18 and TRBJ1-2; no clear D gene. V was clipped by 3 bases and J by 4 bases, with 9 bases between them. Germline V gene data show CDR1 as KGHSH and CDR2 as LQKENI. The CDR3 is 13 amino acids.

The chain uses TRBV4-2 and TRBJ2-3; 8 positions match TRBD2. The V gene's germline CDR1 is LGHNA and CDR2 YNFKEQ. V shed 1 base, J shed 5 bases, and the junction held 5 bases outside the gene matches. The CDR3 has 15 amino acids. CDR3 sequence: CASSQAAGDLDTQYF. DNA of the CDR3: TGTGCCAGCAGCCAAGCAGCGGGAGATTTAGATACGCAGTATTTT.

This rearrangement joins TRBV5-6 to TRBJ2-2, with TRBD1 identical over 9 bases. J lost 4 bases, V lost 7 bases, and 5 bases had no gene match. CDR3 length: 14 residues. Germline CDR1 is SGHDT and CDR2 is YYEEEE. CDR3 DNA sequence: TGTGCCAGCGGGACAGGGAGGCGCACCGGGGAGCTGTTTTTT. Its protein is CASGTGRRTGELFF.

This clone was found a few times. The chain uses TRBV5-1 and TRBJ2-3; 7 positions match TRBD2. The V gene's germline CDR1 is SGHRS and CDR2 YFSETQ. Unmatched junction bases numbered 8, after V lost 2 bases and J lost 2 bases. The CDR3 loop spans 16 amino acids. The CDR3 bases are TGCGCCAGCAGCTTCGGCGGGGGTTTACCCACAGATACGCAGTATTTT. Translation: CASSFGGGLPTDTQYF.

The sample holds a few counts of this clone. This chain uses TRBV7-2 with TRBJ2-1; D may be TRBD1 (6 bases). V was clipped by 2 bases and J by 0 bases, with 8 bases between them. The CDR3 covers 15 residues. Germline V gene sequence: CDR1 SGHTA, CDR2 FQGNSA. The CDR3 here is CASSLRGSSYNEQFF. In DNA, the CDR3 is TGTGCCAGCAGCTTAAGGGGGAGCTCCTACAATGAGCAGTTCTTC.

The chain links TRBV13 to TRBJ2-7; D gene ambiguous. The CDR3 runs to 13 residues. Germline assignment: CDR1 PRHDT and CDR2 FYEKMQ (reference sequence). Trimming pared 5 bases from V and 1 base from J, leaving 9 bases between. CDR3 in DNA: TGTGCCAGCAGCCCCCCTTTTTCCTACGAGCAGTACTTC. Its protein product is CASSPPFSYEQYF.

This clone was picked up a small number of times. The rearrangement uses TRBV5-1 and TRBJ2-3, with D tentatively TRBD2 (6 bases). V lost 0 bases and J 0 bases, leaving 17 bases between the germline ends. This CDR3 is built from 18 residues. CDR1 and CDR2 (germline): SGHRS, YFSETQ. The CDR3 region is CASSLGWSSATSTDTQYF. In DNA, the CDR3 is TGCGCCAGCAGCTTGGGTTGGTCTAGCGCTACCAGCACAGATACGCAGTATTTT.

J is TRBJ1-5 and V is TRBV28; possible D gene TRBD1, 5 bases. V was clipped by 6 bases and J by 2 bases, with 14 bases between them. The CDR3 covers 15 residues. CDR1 is MDHEN and CDR2 is SYDVKM in the germline V gene. Written as DNA, the CDR3 is TGTGCCAGCAGGGGGACGGGGGTTGGCAATCAGCCCCAGCATTTT. This gives the protein CASRGTGVGNQPQHF. Variable domain in full (rest from reference TRBV28 and TRBJ1-5): DVKVTQSSRYLVKRTGEKVFLECVQDMDHENMFWYRQDPGLGLRLIYFSYDVKMKEKGDIPEGYSVSREKKERFSLILESASTNQTSMYLCASRGTGVGNQPQHFGDGTRLSIL.

The V gene is TRBV29-1, the J gene TRBJ1-1; TRBD1 matches 9 bases. The CDR3 covers 13 residues. CDR1 is SQVTM and CDR2 is ANQGSEA in the germline V gene. After removal of 7 bases from V and 10 bases from J, the junction contained 13 bases not matched to a gene. CDR3: CSARQGVPIGAFF. The CDR3, as DNA: TGCAGCGCCAGACAGGGGGTGCCAATCGGAGCTTTCTTT.

Details on this clone: Germline is not matched at one junction end, which may reflect a read error. The chain employs TRBV7-9 and TRBJ2-7, with a possible D match to TRBD1 (6 bases). This CDR3 comprises 17 residues. Germline lookup yields CDR1 SEHNR and CDR2 FQNEAQ (reference sequence). In DNA, the CDR3 is TGTTCCAGCAGCTCTTTTAGGTTCGGGACAAAACTTTACGAGCAGTACTTC. This translates into CSSSSFRFGTKLYEQYF.

The chain employs TRBV16 and TRBJ2-1, with D maybe TRBD2 (5 bases). Trimming took 4 bases from V and 7 from J, leaving 8 bases between them. CDR1 and CDR2 from the germline V gene are KGHSY and FQNENV. The CDR3 is 12 amino acids. CDR3 sequence (DNA): TGTGCCAGCAGCCTCACTAGTAATGAGCAGTTCTTC. Protein: CASSLTSNEQFF.

This clone was recorded only once. The gene calls are TRBV18 and TRBJ1-2, with 7 positions matching TRBD1. CDR1 is KGHSH and CDR2 is LQKENI in the germline V gene. CDR3 length: 16 amino acids. V dropped 3 bases and J dropped 3; count of bases not matched to a gene: 10. CDR3 loop: CASSPLGQVQDYGYTF. DNA of the CDR3: TGTGCCAGCTCACCTCTAGGACAGGTTCAGGACTATGGCTACACCTTC.

The V and J genes are TRBV14 and TRBJ1-5; D not certain. Germline V lookup: CDR1 SGHDN, CDR2 FVKESK. Trimming removed 4 bases from V and 10 bases from J, with 17 bases in between. The CDR3 has 14 amino acids. As DNA, the CDR3 is TGTGCCAGCAGCCCCGGCGGGGTGGAGAAACCCCAGCATTTT. This translates into CASSPGGVEKPQHF.

The chain couples TRBV29-1 to TRBJ2-2; D remains unclear. Per the germline V gene, CDR1 is SQVTM and CDR2 is ANQGSEA. The CDR3 extends over 13 amino acids. Trimming left V 6 bases short and J 4 bases short, with 12 bases between. CDR3 nucleotide sequence: TGCAGCGTCGGTGAACTACCCACCGGGGAGCTGTTTTTT. Protein sequence: CSVGELPTGELFF.

This clone has only a few counts. Here the CDR3 reads CASSGAGDNEQFF. CDR3 bases: TGCGCCAGCAGCGGTGCGGGGGACAATGAGCAGTTCTTC. The chain is built from TRBV4-3 and TRBJ2-1, with TRBD2 identical over 7 bases. This CDR3 is 13 amino acids long. Germline CDR1 LGHNA, CDR2 YSLEER. Trimming at V came to 5 bases and at J to 5 bases, leaving 3 bases not matched to a gene.

This chain joins TRBV6-1 and TRBJ2-5, with 7 bases that match TRBD1. Trimming at V came to 1 base and at J to 2 bases, leaving 10 bases not matched to a gene. The V gene's germline CDR1 is MNHNS and CDR2 SASEGT. CDR3 size: 17 residues. The CDR3 DNA reads TGTGCCAGCAGTGAAGAGGTACGGACAGGATATCAAGAGACCCAGTACTTC. Translating it yields CASSEEVRTGYQETQYF.

The V call is TRBV6-1, the J call TRBJ1-4; a weak D match, TRBD1 (5 bases). CDR1 and CDR2 from the germline V gene are MNHNS and SASEGT. The CDR3 loop spans 16 amino acids. Trimming cost V 3 bases and J 8 bases, with 19 bases left between them. The CDR3 region is CASSDRRGGYGEKLFF. CDR3 sequence (DNA): TGTGCCAGCAGTGATAGAAGGGGAGGGTACGGCGAAAAACTGTTTTTT.

J is TRBJ1-1 and V is TRBV11-2; D might be TRBD1 (5 bases). Looked up from germline, CDR1 is SGHAT and CDR2 is FQNNGV. The CDR3 runs 16 residues. V dropped 2 bases and J dropped 1 base, with 14 bases sitting between them. DNA of the CDR3: TGTGCCAGCAGCTTAATTACAGGAACAACGAACACTGAAGCTTTCTTT. Translating it yields CASSLITGTTNTEAFF.

Comments on this clone: The same CDR3 arises from other DNA sequences in this sample as well. The gene calls are TRBV4-3 and TRBJ2-7; weak D call: TRBD1 (5 bases). Looked up from germline, CDR1 is LGHNA and CDR2 is YSLEER. V was shortened by 1 base and J by 3 bases, with 10 bases between the two germline ends. This CDR3 spans 14 amino acids. This CDR3 reads CASSQVQGIYEQYF. In nucleotides, the CDR3 is TGCGCCAGCAGCCAAGTCCAGGGTATCTACGAGCAGTACTTC.